This T cell receptor (beta chain) was found in a study of tumor-infiltrating lymphocytes in primary liver carcinoma. Study-wide results and limits: Between tumor regions, pairs overlapped more than tumor-adjacent and tumor-blood pairs did.

A constant-region primer primed TCR beta cDNA synthesis from 400 to 550 ng of total RNA. Nested multiplex PCR, run for three rounds with slightly modified ARM-PCR, yielded TCR beta libraries. A C-beta reverse primer was combined with TRBV1-TRBV30 forward primers in the first two PCR rounds, and each round had 9 to 10 cycles. TCRdb recomputed calls from the multiplex PCR reads with MiXCR, one row per CDR3 protein. The repertoire consists of 65,000 to 80,000 distinct CDR3 sequences, with approximately 70% occurring once and the leading ten covering roughly 25%. For each extraction, RNA and DNA were obtained together from 20-30 mg of unsorted bulk tissue. The CDR3 covers 15 residues. In regard to this clonotype: Its antigen remains unidentified.

The receptor was isolated from a man aged 35 to 55 with primary liver carcinoma and hepatitis B virus infection. The sequencing input was liver tumor tissue from sampling region 4. Subset given: tumor region T4, right-lateral pole. The chain carries TRBV12-3 or TRBV12-4 and TRBJ2-3, with 11 nucleotides matching TRBD2. CDR3 amino acids: CVSTLAGGTTDTQYF. The CDR3 DNA is TGTGTGAGCACCTTAGCGGGAGGGACCACAGATACGCAGTATTTT.